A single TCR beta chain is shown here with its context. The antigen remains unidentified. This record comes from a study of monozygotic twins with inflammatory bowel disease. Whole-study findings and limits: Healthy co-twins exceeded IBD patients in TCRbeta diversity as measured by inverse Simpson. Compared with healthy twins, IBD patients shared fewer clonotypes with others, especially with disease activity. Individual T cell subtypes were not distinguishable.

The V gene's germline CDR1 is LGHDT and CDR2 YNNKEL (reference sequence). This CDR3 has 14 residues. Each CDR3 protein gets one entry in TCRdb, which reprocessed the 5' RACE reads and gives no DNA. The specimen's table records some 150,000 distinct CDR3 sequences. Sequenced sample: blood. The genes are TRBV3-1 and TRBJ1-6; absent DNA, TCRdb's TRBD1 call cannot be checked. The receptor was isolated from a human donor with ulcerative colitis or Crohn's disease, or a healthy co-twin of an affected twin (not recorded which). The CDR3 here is CASSQGGQNSPLHF.